Listed here are 15 T cell receptor beta chains from one sample, sequenced in a study of T cells in Graves' hyperthyroidism and ophthalmopathy (dated by TCRdb to about 2019). Receptor libraries were prepared by multiplex PCR. Sequencing relied on an Illumina HiSeq 2000. The TCR beta CDR3 regions were amplified from the RNA transcripts. The first round of RT-PCR for the TCR CDR3 was performed with the HTBI primer set and the Qiagen OneStep RT-PCR kit. TCRdb reprocessing: public reads trimmed at Q25 with fastp, clones called with MiXCR, in-frame beta chains kept. Identical CDR3 protein sequences are pooled into one entry, listed with their most common genes and DNA. The sample yields tens of thousands of distinct CDR3 sequences; roughly 56% were counted once. Of the sample, approximately 30% falls within the top ten clones. The sample consisted of peripheral blood or thyroid tissue (not recorded which). The receptors originated from a man aged 18 to 30 with Graves' hyperthyroidism.

This clonotype was observed many times. V usage is TRBV11-2 and J usage is TRBJ1-4; D unresolved. Germline V gives CDR1 SGHAT, CDR2 FQNNGV. Trimming left V 5 bases short and J 11 bases short, with 15 bases between. The CDR3 runs 13 residues. The CDR3 region has the DNA TGTGCCAGCAGCAAAGGCTGGGCCGAGAAACTGTTTTTT. It translates to CASSKGWAEKLFF. The full variable domain, with the rest looked up from reference TRBV11-2 and TRBJ1-4, is EAGVAQSPRYKIIEKRQSVAFWCNPISGHATLYWYQQILGQGPKLLIQFQNNGVVDDSQLPKDRFSAERLKGVDSTLKIQPAKLEDSAVYLCASSKGWAEKLFFGSGTQLSVL.

This clonotype was seen repeatedly, ten times or more. V and J are TRBV7-6 and TRBJ1-2, with unresolved D. CDR3 size: 15 residues. The V and J ends lost 2 bases and 6 bases respectively, with 16 bases between them. From germline, CDR1 is SGHVS and CDR2 FNYEAQ. The CDR3 DNA is TGTGCCAGCAGCTTACAAGTCGGAGCGTACAATGGCTACACCTTC. This gives the protein CASSLQVGAYNGYTF.

The chain combines TRBV6-1 with TRBJ1-5; D is unresolved. Germline-derived CDR1 and CDR2 are MNHNS and SASEGT. The CDR3 spans 15 residues. The V gene lost 6 bases and the J gene lost 0 bases, with 12 bases spanning the gap. The CDR3 loop reads CASSLTPYSNQPQHF. CDR3 nucleotides: TGTGCCAGCAGCCTTACTCCGTATAGCAATCAGCCCCAGCATTTT.

This clonotype has a handful of counts. This rearrangement joins TRBV7-8 to TRBJ2-5, with 7 bases that match TRBD2. Germline values: CDR1 SGHVS, CDR2 FQNEAQ. The V and J ends lost 2 bases and 4 bases, in that order; junction bases with no gene match: 7. CDR3 length equals 15 residues. This CDR3 reads CASSLFGGSTETQYF. CDR3 nucleotides: TGTGCCAGCAGCTTATTCGGCGGGAGCACAGAGACCCAGTACTTC.

This clonotype occurred many times. J is TRBJ2-2 and V is TRBV20-1; no reliable D call. The germline gives CDR1 DFQATT, CDR2 SNEGSKA (reference sequence). The V end was cut by 6 bases, the J end by 1 base, with 18 bases between. The CDR3 spans 16 residues. The CDR3 DNA follows: TGCAGTGCCCAAAAAACTGGACCTGTGAACACCGGGGAGCTGTTTTTT. Translated, it gives CSAQKTGPVNTGELFF.

This rearrangement joins TRBV7-2 to TRBJ2-5, with no clear D. Germline V lookup: CDR1 SGHTA, CDR2 FQGNSA. The V end was cut by 3 bases, the J end by 5 bases, with 10 bases between. This CDR3 has 13 residues. The CDR3 DNA follows: TGTGCCAGCAGCTTTGCCGGAGATGAGACCCAGTACTTC. The encoded protein is CASSFAGDETQYF. The full variable domain, rest sourced from reference TRBV7-2 and TRBJ2-5, is GAGVSQSPSNKVTEKGKDVELRCDPISGHTALYWYRQSLGQGLEFLIYFQGNSAPDKSGLPSDRFSAERTGGSVSTLTIQRTQQEDSAVYLCASSFAGDETQYFGPGTRLLVL.

The rearrangement uses TRBV5-1 and TRBJ2-7, with 7 nucleotides matching TRBD2. Trimming at V came to 5 bases and at J to 1 base, leaving 6 bases not matched to a gene. The CDR3 runs 14 residues. Germline V CDR1 and CDR2: SGHRS, YFSETQ. CDR3 sequence reads: CASRPSGVSYEQYF. Written as DNA, the CDR3 is TGCGCCAGCAGGCCCAGCGGGGTATCCTACGAGCAGTACTTC.

In its sample, this clonotype was seen once. This chain uses TRBV20-1 with TRBJ2-5; either TRBD1 or TRBD2 may fit D (6 bases each). This CDR3 spans 12 amino acids. Germline V CDR1 and CDR2: DFQATT, SNEGSKA (reference sequence). V was pared by 6 bases and J by 5 bases, with 13 bases between. CDR3 sequence: CSAFRGRETQYF. In DNA form, the CDR3 reads TGCAGTGCGTTCCGGGGGCGGGAGACCCAGTACTTC.

CDR3 sequence reads: CATSRAPDSNQPQHF. DNA for the CDR3: TGTGCCACCAGCAGAGCCCCGGACAGCAATCAGCCCCAGCATTTT. This rearrangement joins TRBV15 to TRBJ1-5; D unresolved. The CDR3 totals 15 residues. The germline V gene encodes CDR1 LNHNV and CDR2 YYDKDF (reference sequence). Trimming pared 1 base from V and 1 base from J, leaving 8 bases between.

This clonotype was counted many times. The chain couples TRBV20-1 to TRBJ1-5; 8 nucleotides line up with TRBD1. This CDR3 spans 15 amino acids. Germline CDR1 is DFQATT and CDR2 is SNEGSKA (reference sequence). Trimming removed 6 bases from V and 5 bases from J; junction bases left unmatched: 12. DNA of the CDR3: TGCAGTGCCCCCAGGGGGCCCATAGACTATCAGCCCCAGCATTTT. Translating it yields CSAPRGPIDYQPQHF.

The genes are TRBV20-1 and TRBJ2-5; D possibly corresponds to TRBD2 (6 bases). With 3 bases removed from V and 3 bases from J, the gap between germline ends came to 11 bases. The germline CDR1 and CDR2 sequences are DFQATT and SNEGSKA (reference sequence). The CDR3 extends over 13 amino acids. The CDR3 spells CSARGGGEETQYF. CDR3 DNA: TGCAGTGCTAGGGGAGGAGGGGAAGAGACCCAGTACTTC.

Notes on this clonotype: At one boundary the junction diverges from the germline segment, which might be a read error. This rearrangement joins TRBV29-1 to TRBJ2-7, with 8 bases aligning to TRBD1. This CDR3 is built from 14 residues. Germline V lookup: CDR1 SQVTM, CDR2 ANQGSEA. This CDR3 reads CSGAGGAASYVQYF. The CDR3 region has the DNA TGCAGCGGTGCAGGGGGCGCGGCGTCCTACGTGCAGTACTTC.

Ten or more counts support this clonotype. The J gene is TRBJ2-7, the V gene TRBV28; D is perhaps TRBD2 (6 bases). Between the trimmed V and J ends, which lost 6 bases and 1 base, there was a span of 13 bases. Germline CDR1 and CDR2: MDHEN and SYDVKM. The CDR3 sequence is 14 residues long. This chain's CDR3 is CASSTGDSSYEQYF. The DNA for the CDR3 is TGTGCCAGCAGCACCGGGGACTCATCCTACGAGCAGTACTTC. Complete variable domain (other parts from reference TRBV28 and TRBJ2-7): DVKVTQSSRYLVKRTGEKVFLECVQDMDHENMFWYRQDPGLGLRLIYFSYDVKMKEKGDIPEGYSVSREKKERFSLILESASTNQTSMYLCASSTGDSSYEQYFGPGTRLTVT.

This clonotype was seen ten or more times. The rearrangement joins TRBV14 to TRBJ1-1, with D unclear. Germline V gene lookup returns CDR1 SGHDN and CDR2 FVKESK. The CDR3 is 14 residues long. V was shortened by 0 bases and J by 0 bases, with 5 bases between the two germline ends. The CDR3 region is CASSQEAVNTEAFF. The CDR3 coding sequence is TGTGCCAGCAGCCAAGAAGCAGTGAACACTGAAGCTTTCTTT.

The chain recombines TRBV7-2 with TRBJ2-2; TRBD2 is a possible D gene (5 bases). The CDR3 spans 15 residues. V dropped 0 bases and J dropped 1 base, with 6 bases sitting between them. CDR1 is SGHTA and CDR2 is FQGNSA in the germline V gene. The CDR3 region is CASSLASGNTGELFF. CDR3 sequence (DNA): TGTGCCAGCAGCTTAGCGAGCGGGAACACCGGGGAGCTGTTTTTT.